The rows below give T cell receptor beta chains drawn from one sample of a study of blood T cell repertoires in COVID-19. Repertoires were generated with immunoSEQ multiplex PCR, while TCRdb's copy carries only in-frame clones and drops some. The sample records 150,000 to 200,000 clones, 90% being singletons. Sequencing was carried out using peripheral blood. These receptors were collected from a middle-aged man with acute or convalescent COVID-19. The CDR3 runs from the conserved cysteine through the conserved F or W. The D gene is left open where the match is weak. Size is stated for part of the rows, as once, few or many counts, or as a class when the clone is expanded.

cdr3_nt | cdr3_aa | v_call | clone_size | d_call | j_call | cdr3_length
TGTGCCAGCAGTAGGGCAGGGTATGGCTACACCTTC | CASSRAGYGYTF | TRBV28 | . | . | TRBJ1-2 | 12
TGTGCCAGCAGTGGGGCGGGAGGGCTGTGGCAGGAGACCCAGTACTTC | CASSGAGGLWQETQYF | TRBV2 | . | TRBD2 | TRBJ2-5 | 16
TGTGCCAGCAGCGTAGCTGGGACTGTCAAAAATGAGCAGTTCTTC | CASSVAGTVKNEQFF | TRBV9 | . | . | TRBJ2-1 | 15
TGTGCCAGCTCACCAAGGACGGTAGCAACCACGGGGGTTCAGCCCCAGCATTTT | CASSPRTVATTGVQPQHF | TRBV18 | . | . | TRBJ1-5 | 18
TGTGCCAGTACCCGGGGACCCGGACTAGCGGGAGTTAATGAGCAGTTCTTC | CASTRGPGLAGVNEQFF | TRBV19 | . | TRBD2 | TRBJ2-1 | 17
TGTGCCAGCAGCCCGCAGGGGCCGGTTTGTATCTTC | CASSPQGPVCIF | TRBV11-2 | . | . | TRBJ2-1 | 12
TGTGCCAGTAGTCTCCGGGACTACTTAGTCACAGATACGCAGTATTTT | CASSLRDYLVTDTQYF | TRBV19 | . | TRBD2 | TRBJ2-3 | 16
TGTGCCAGCTCAGGCACAGGGGACCGGGCGGGCCTTTGGGAGCAGTACTTC | CASSGTGDRAGLWEQYF | TRBV18 | . | TRBD1 | TRBJ2-7 | 17
TGTGCCAGCAGCCCAGAGATCGGGTGGGCAGATACGCAGTATTTT | CASSPEIGWADTQYF | TRBV7-8 | . | . | TRBJ2-3 | 15
TGTGCCACCAGTGAGACTAGCGGGAGCCCCCTCGATGAGCAGTTCTTC | CATSETSGSPLDEQFF | TRBV24-1 | once | TRBD2 | TRBJ2-1 | 16
TGTGCCAGCAGTGCCGACAGAAATCAGCCCCAGCATTTT | CASSADRNQPQHF | TRBV6-6 | . | . | TRBJ1-5 | 13
TGTGCCAGCAGTCTCCGACTAGCGGGATTGGGGGAGCAGTACTTC | CASSLRLAGLGEQYF | TRBV28 | . | TRBD2 | TRBJ2-7 | 15
TGTGCCAGCAGTGAGGGCAGAAGTAATTCACCCCTCCACTTT | CASSEGRSNSPLHF | TRBV2 | . | . | TRBJ1-6 | 14
TGTGCCAGCAGAGGACTACCCCGAGCCAAAAACATTCAGTACTTC | CASRGLPRAKNIQYF | TRBV2 | . | . | TRBJ2-4 | 15
TGTGCCAGCTCACCGATCAGCGGTACTTATAATTCACCCCTCCACTTT | CASSPISGTYNSPLHF | TRBV18 | . | . | TRBJ1-6 | 16
TGTGCCAGTAGTTCTCTGACATCGAGCTCCTACAATGAGCAGTTCTTC | CASSSLTSSSYNEQFF | TRBV19 | . | . | TRBJ2-1 | 16
TGCGCCAGCAGCCCGGGGGGAAGCACAGATACGCAGTATTTT | CASSPGGSTDTQYF | TRBV5-1 | . | TRBD2 | TRBJ2-3 | 14
TGTGCCAGCAGTCCACTAGCCCAGGGGGCAGGCAATCAGCCCCAGCATTTT | CASSPLAQGAGNQPQHF | TRBV28 | . | TRBD1 | TRBJ1-5 | 17
TGTGCCAGCAGGCGCCAGGTAGATCAGCCCCAGCATTTT | CASRRQVDQPQHF | TRBV28 | once | . | TRBJ1-5 | 13
TGTGCCAGCAGCTCCGACAGGGGAGGCACAGATACGCAGTATTTT | CASSSDRGGTDTQYF | TRBV11-2 | . | TRBD1 | TRBJ2-3 | 15
TGCAGCGGTGCAGGGGGGATTCAGAACACTGAAGCTTTCTTT | CSGAGGIQNTEAFF | TRBV29-1 | . | TRBD1 | TRBJ1-1 | 14
TGCGCCAGCAGCCAAGAATCTAGCGGGAGGGGGGATACGCAGTATTTT | CASSQESSGRGDTQYF | TRBV4-1 | . | TRBD2 | TRBJ2-3 | 16
TGCGCCAGCAGCTTGGACGGCCGCGGCTGGCCATACAATGAGCAGTTCTTC | CASSLDGRGWPYNEQFF | TRBV5-1 | . | . | TRBJ2-1 | 17
TGTGCCAGCAGTTTAGTCACATGGGCGCCCCAGCATTTT | CASSLVTWAPQHF | TRBV12-3/TRBV12-4 | . | . | TRBJ1-5 | 13
TGTGCCAGCAGCGTAAAGGGGGCTGGGGCCAACGTCCTGACTTTC | CASSVKGAGANVLTF | TRBV7-2 | . | . | TRBJ2-6 | 15
TGTGCCACCAGTGATCAGCGGGATACTAGCACAGATACGCAGTATTTT | CATSDQRDTSTDTQYF | TRBV24-1 | . | TRBD2 | TRBJ2-3 | 16
TGTGCCAGCAGTTTTGGGACAGGGACGGCGGAGACCCAGTACTTC | CASSFGTGTAETQYF | TRBV27 | . | TRBD1 | TRBJ2-5 | 15
TGTGCCAGCAGCTTCAGGGGCCAAGAGACCCAGTACTTC | CASSFRGQETQYF | TRBV5-4 | . | . | TRBJ2-5 | 13
TGTGCCTGGAACCCAGGGACCTACGAGCAGTACTTC | CAWNPGTYEQYF | TRBV30 | few | . | TRBJ2-7 | 12
TGTGCCACCGCAGACCAGCGAACCACAGATACGCAGTATTTT | CATADQRTTDTQYF | TRBV15 | . | . | TRBJ2-3 | 14
TGTGCCAGCACCAACTCTGGAAACACCATATATTTT | CASTNSGNTIYF | TRBV6-1 | . | . | TRBJ1-3 | 12
TGTGCCAGCTCACCACCGCCGGGGATCTATGGCTACACCTTC | CASSPPPGIYGYTF | TRBV18 | . | . | TRBJ1-2 | 14
TGTGCCAGCAGAAGTTTAGGGACAGGGAGTAATTCACCCCTCCACTTT | CASRSLGTGSNSPLHF | TRBV27 | . | TRBD1 | TRBJ1-6 | 16
TGTGCCAGCAGCCAAGCGGGATCTGGGGCCAACGTCCTGACTTTC | CASSQAGSGANVLTF | TRBV7-9 | . | TRBD2 | TRBJ2-6 | 15
TGTGCCAGCAGTAAGAGGGCAGGGAGGCATGGCTACACCTTC | CASSKRAGRHGYTF | TRBV25-1 | . | . | TRBJ1-2 | 14
TGTGCCAGCAGCTTATTCCTGGGACAGGATGGAAACACCATATATTTT | CASSLFLGQDGNTIYF | TRBV7-8 | . | TRBD1 | TRBJ1-3 | 16
TGTGCCAGCAGCGTAGATGACTGGAGGGGAGGCGAGCAGTTCTTC | CASSVDDWRGGEQFF | TRBV9 | . | . | TRBJ2-1 | 15
TGTGCCAGCAGAAAACAGGGCTATGAAAAACTGTTTTTT | CASRKQGYEKLFF | TRBV28 | . | . | TRBJ1-4 | 13
TGTGCCAGCAGTTACTGGAGGAAGACAGGGGGCAATGAGCAGTTCTTC | CASSYWRKTGGNEQFF | TRBV6-6 | . | TRBD1 | TRBJ2-1 | 16
TGTGCCAGCAGTTTTTCTTCGACAGGGGGCGGAGGACAGCCCCAGCATTTT | CASSFSSTGGGGQPQHF | TRBV27 | . | TRBD1 | TRBJ1-5 | 17
TGTGCCAGCAGTTACGGAGGGGCGAGCAATCAGCCCCAGCATTTT | CASSYGGASNQPQHF | TRBV6-2/TRBV6-3 | . | . | TRBJ1-5 | 15
TGTGCCAGCAGTGAAGAGGGACAGGGGGCAGATACGCAGTATTTT | CASSEEGQGADTQYF | TRBV2 | . | TRBD1 | TRBJ2-3 | 15
TGTGCCAGCAGTCCACTAGGTGGCGGGAGGGCATCAGATACGCAGTATTTT | CASSPLGGGRASDTQYF | TRBV28 | . | TRBD2 | TRBJ2-3 | 17
TGTGCCAGCAGCGATTCCGGGACAGGGAAGAAGTTCTTC | CASSDSGTGKKFF | TRBV5-5 | . | TRBD1 | TRBJ2-1 | 13
TGTGCCAGCAGTTCTGGACAGGTAACCTATGGCTACACCTTC | CASSSGQVTYGYTF | TRBV2 | . | TRBD1 | TRBJ1-2 | 14
TGTGCCAGCAGGACCAGATCCGGGACAGGGGACTTCCATTTT | CASRTRSGTGDFHF | TRBV5-5 | . | TRBD1 | TRBJ1-3 | 14
TGTGCCAGCAGCAACGGTCTAGCGGTCGGGGATGAGCAGTTCTTC | CASSNGLAVGDEQFF | TRBV7-9 | . | TRBD2 | TRBJ2-1 | 15
TGTGCCAGCAGCCAAGCAAGCACAGATACGCAGTATTTT | CASSQASTDTQYF | TRBV3-1/TRBV3-2 | . | . | TRBJ2-3 | 13
TGTGCCAGCAGTGTGGTGCTCGGGGATCCACCCCTCCACTTT | CASSVVLGDPPLHF | TRBV2 | few | . | TRBJ1-6 | 14